Sequencing of this T cell receptor beta chain was carried out in a study of blood T cell repertoires in COVID-19. The overall study: Sites across the United States, Italy and Spain contributed samples from acute and convalescent COVID-19.

Trimming took 5 bases from V and 4 from J, leaving 10 bases between them. There are 13 residues in the CDR3. Germline V CDR1 and CDR2: SGHTA, FQGTGA. This clone was detected only a few times. Libraries were prepared by immunoSEQ multiplex PCR; TCRdb keeps only in-frame clonotypes and omits some of them. Of around 250,000 clones in the sample, roughly nine tenths were seen once. This chain links TRBV7-3 with TRBJ2-3; a possible D gene is TRBD1 (5 bases). This TCR derives from a man between 60 and 70 years old with acute or convalescent COVID-19. Sequencing was done on a sample of peripheral blood. As DNA, the CDR3 is TGTGCCAGCAGCCGGATCAGGGCAGATACGCAGTATTTT. Residues: CASSRIRADTQYF.